The 30 T cell receptor beta chains in this list originate from one sample, sequenced in a study of cytomegalovirus exposure and HLA in healthy donors. Use of 60 Vbeta and 13 Jbeta primers characterized the PCR. Profiling relied on immunoSEQ multiplex PCR, and the TCRdb table lists in-frame clones only, not all of them. The data hold roughly 180,000 clones, with approximately 84% observed a single time. Sequences were obtained from PBMCs. All receptors derive from a boy aged 5 to 17 in good health and CMV-seronegative.

The chain has TRBV25-1 and TRBJ1-5; tentative D call: TRBD1 (5 bases). Germline loops: CDR1 MGHDK, CDR2 SYGVNS. The CDR3 loop spans 15 amino acids. The V gene lost 4 bases and the J gene lost 4 bases, with 14 bases spanning the gap. The CDR3 nucleotides read TGTGCCAGCAGTGGCCGTGGGGGGGATAATCAGCCCCAGCATTTT. It yields the protein CASSGRGGDNQPQHF.

The chain has TRBV11-2 and TRBJ1-3; no clear D gene. CDR1 is SGHAT, CDR2 FQNNGV, per germline. The CDR3 totals 13 residues. Trimming pared 2 bases from V and 0 bases from J, leaving 2 bases between. CDR3 loop: CASSLYSGNTIYF. The CDR3 region has the DNA TGTGCCAGCAGCTTATACTCTGGAAACACCATATATTTT.

This chain joins TRBV15 and TRBJ2-1; maybe TRBD2 (6 bases). This CDR3 has 17 amino acids. The germline V gene has CDR1 LNHNV and CDR2 YYDKDF (reference sequence). Trimming took off 1 base at V and 1 base at J, with 14 bases between the two ends. The CDR3: CATSRVGSGASYNEQFF. The CDR3 DNA is TGTGCCACCAGCAGAGTCGGGAGCGGTGCGTCCTACAATGAGCAGTTCTTC. The full variable domain, rest sourced from reference TRBV15 and TRBJ2-1, is DAMVIQNPRYQVTQFGKPVTLSCSQTLNHNVMYWYQQKSSQAPKLLFHYYDKDFNNEADTPDNFQSRRPNTSFCFLDIRSPGLGDTAMYLCATSRVGSGASYNEQFFGPGTRLTVL.

V is TRBV2 and J is TRBJ2-5; D not resolved. Trimming cost V 4 bases and J 0 bases, with 12 bases left between them. CDR1 and CDR2 from the germline V gene are SNHLY and FYNNEI. CDR3 length: 15 amino acids. CDR3 bases: TGTGCCAGCAGTGCGGAGTTCAAGTACCAAGAGACCCAGTACTTC. This encodes CASSAEFKYQETQYF.

J is TRBJ2-1 and V is TRBV21-1; the DNA was not used to check the table's D call, TRBD2. TRBV21-1 is shown as a pseudogene. The CDR3 is 19 residues long. The CDR3, as DNA: TGTGCCAGCAGCAAAGATCGCGAAGCGGGGCGTTTGGGCTACAATGAGCAGTTCTTC. Translated, it gives CASSKDREAGRLGYNEQFF.

This sequence joins TRBV27 and TRBJ1-5; TRBD1 matches at 7 bases. CDR1 is MNHEY, CDR2 SMNVEV, per germline (reference sequence). This CDR3 has 14 residues. Losses at the gene ends were 6 bases for V and 2 bases for J; bases not matched to a gene: 4. CDR3 residues: CASRLGTGNQPQHF. CDR3 coding DNA: TGTGCCAGCAGACTCGGGACAGGCAATCAGCCCCAGCATTTT.

J is TRBJ2-5 and V is TRBV5-1; D gene unclear. The DNA matches TRBJ2-7 better at its end, which makes the J call doubtful. The germline CDR1 and CDR2 sequences are SGHRS and YFSETQ. The CDR3 has 14 residues. CDR3 amino acids: CASSFRDNSYEQYF. DNA of the CDR3: TGCGCCAGCAGCTTTCGAGACAACTCCTACGAGCAGTACTTC.

The chain employs TRBV2 and TRBJ1-1, with 9 bases fitting TRBD1. Germline lookup yields CDR1 SNHLY and CDR2 FYNNEI. This CDR3 region has 14 residues. V shed 6 bases and J 5 bases; nucleotides not matched to a gene: 7. This CDR3 is CASRETGGSTEAFF. CDR3 nucleotide sequence: TGTGCCAGCAGGGAGACAGGGGGTTCTACTGAAGCTTTCTTT.

V and J are TRBV9 and TRBJ1-4; possibly TRBD1 for D (5 bases). The CDR3 totals 13 residues. The germline CDR1 and CDR2 sequences are SGDLS and YYNGEE. V dropped 2 bases and J dropped 8 bases, with 10 bases sitting between them. CDR3 nucleotide sequence: TGTGCCAGCAGCGTGGACATACGGGAAAAACTGTTTTTT. Amino acids: CASSVDIREKLFF.

V usage is TRBV7-2 and J usage is TRBJ1-1; TRBD1 matches at 7 bases. Per germline, CDR1 SGHTA and CDR2 FQGNSA. The CDR3 consists of 17 residues. Trimming removed 2 bases from V and 4 bases from J; junction bases left unmatched: 13. The DNA for the CDR3 is TGTGCCAGCAGCTTAAGGATCTTAAGGGGGCTGGGCACTGAAGCTTTCTTT. Residues: CASSLRILRGLGTEAFF.

The V and J genes are TRBV7-3 and TRBJ2-7; possibly TRBD1 for D (6 bases). The CDR3 is 15 residues long. Per the germline V gene, CDR1 is SGHTA and CDR2 is FQGTGA. V was cut by 5 bases and J by 5 bases, with 19 bases left in between. As DNA, the CDR3 is TGTGCCAGCAGCCGGACAGCTGCAGCGAACCACGAGCAGTACTTC. Protein sequence: CASSRTAAANHEQYF.

The chain employs TRBV2 and TRBJ2-1; 9 bases are a match to TRBD2. V trimming: 9 bases; J trimming: 4 bases; junction bases outside the gene matches: 7. The CDR3 contains 14 residues. CDR1 and CDR2 from the germline V gene are SNHLY and FYNNEI. The CDR3 DNA follows: TGTGCCAGTCAGAGGACTAGCGTTTACAATGAGCAGTTCTTC. Protein: CASQRTSVYNEQFF.

The chain links TRBV5-8 to TRBJ1-3; TRBD1 is a possible D gene (5 bases). The germline V and J ends were trimmed by 0 bases and 0 bases, with 13 bases remaining between them. CDR1 is SGHTS, CDR2 YDEGEE, per germline. The CDR3 has 17 amino acids. This CDR3 reads CASSLGARVISGNTIYF. CDR3 nucleotide sequence: TGTGCCAGCAGCTTGGGGGCCAGGGTCATCTCTGGAAACACCATATATTTT.

This chain connects TRBV2 to TRBJ2-1; tentatively, D is TRBD1 (5 bases). The length of the CDR3 is 15 residues. Germline CDR1 is SNHLY and CDR2 is FYNNEI. V was cut by 2 bases and J by 5 bases, with 13 bases left in between. As DNA, the CDR3 is TGTGCCAGCAGTGAAATTGACAGTTACGACAATGAGCAGTTCTTC. Protein sequence: CASSEIDSYDNEQFF.

The chain is built from TRBV5-4 and TRBJ2-7; 7 nucleotides align to TRBD1. The CDR3 is made up of 13 amino acids. Germline values: CDR1 SGHNT, CDR2 YYREEE (reference sequence). V lost 10 bases and J lost 3; bases outside the gene matches: 10. The CDR3, as DNA: TGTGCCTCCATGGGCAGGGGGAGCTACGAGCAGTACTTC. This sequence encodes CASMGRGSYEQYF.

This chain connects TRBV27 to TRBJ2-3; the D gene is possibly TRBD2 (6 bases). CDR3 length equals 13 residues. V was trimmed by 0 bases and J by 10 bases, leaving 11 bases between them. Germline CDR1 is MNHEY and CDR2 is SMNVEV (reference sequence). As DNA, the CDR3 is TGTGCCAGCAGTTTATCTTGGCGGAGGGCGCAGTATTTT. Protein sequence: CASSLSWRRAQYF.

The chain carries TRBV6-6 and TRBJ1-2; 8 nucleotides agree with TRBD1. The trim removed 5 bases at V and 6 bases at J, leaving 11 bases unmatched. The length of the CDR3 is 15 residues. The germline V gene encodes CDR1 MNHNY and CDR2 SVGAGI (reference sequence). The CDR3 DNA follows: TGTGCCAGCAGTCAGCTCATCGGGACAGGTCATGGCTACACCTTC. This codes for CASSQLIGTGHGYTF.

This clone appeared once. The rearrangement links TRBV19 to TRBJ2-7; a possible D gene is TRBD2 (7 bases). The CDR3 totals 16 residues. The V gene's germline CDR1 is LNHDA and CDR2 SQIVND (reference sequence). V lost 2 bases, J lost 3 bases, and 17 bases lay in between. CDR3 sequence (DNA): TGTGCCAGTAGTATAACTCGGGGGGCGCCGAACTACGAGCAGTACTTC. This sequence encodes CASSITRGAPNYEQYF.

This clone was counted once. This chain joins TRBV7-6 and TRBJ1-3; no definite D call. CDR3 length: 15 amino acids. The V gene's germline CDR1 is SGHVS and CDR2 FNYEAQ. Trimming left V 5 bases short and J 0 bases short, with 11 bases between. The CDR3 DNA follows: TGTGCCAGCAGCCTTAACACCGACTCTGGAAACACCATATATTTT. Translating it yields CASSLNTDSGNTIYF.

This clone was recorded only once. The chain has TRBV10-3 and TRBJ2-1, with 11 bases identical to TRBD2. J was trimmed by 0 bases and V by 6 bases; bases with no gene match: 1. The CDR3 runs to 15 residues. Germline CDR1 reads ENHRY; CDR2 reads SYGVKD. The CDR3 region has the DNA TGTGCCATCAGAACTAGCGGGGGCTCCTACAATGAGCAGTTCTTC. Protein sequence: CAIRTSGGSYNEQFF.

V is TRBV6-1 and J is TRBJ2-7; TRBD1 aligns across 8 bases. Per germline, CDR1 MNHNS and CDR2 SASEGT. The CDR3 covers 16 residues. Germline trimming cut 4 bases from V and 5 bases from J; bases unmatched to any gene: 13. CDR3 sequence (DNA): TGTGCCAGCAGTGGCCGGGACAGGACGTCCATGGACGAGCAGTACTTC. This codes for CASSGRDRTSMDEQYF.

This chain connects TRBV6-5 to TRBJ1-2; TRBD1 is a possible D gene (5 bases). The V and J ends lost 6 bases and 0 bases respectively, with 11 bases between them. Germline values: CDR1 MNHEY, CDR2 SVGAGI. CDR3 length: 14 residues. CDR3 bases: TGTGCCAGCAGCCCCGACAGTTCTAACTATGGCTACACCTTC. It is translated as CASSPDSSNYGYTF.

The table lists this clone with a count of one. The V call is TRBV6-4, the J call TRBJ1-4; possibly TRBD1 for D (5 bases). CDR3 length equals 15 residues. V lost 2 bases and J lost 8, with 15 bases in between. Germline CDR1 MRHNA, CDR2 SNTAGT. The CDR3 reads CASSDEGRAGEKLFF. The CDR3 bases are TGTGCCAGCAGTGACGAGGGCAGGGCGGGAGAAAAACTGTTTTTT.

The chain joins TRBV6-5 to TRBJ1-3; the D is unclear. Germline V gene sequence: CDR1 MNHEY, CDR2 SVGAGI. There are 13 residues in the CDR3. The ends were cut back, 9 bases at V and 11 bases at J, with 20 bases in the middle. The CDR3 coding sequence is TGTGCCAGTAGGGCGGGGAGGATCGGCGCCATATATTTT. It encodes CASRAGRIGAIYF.

V and J are TRBV27 and TRBJ1-1; 7 bases map to TRBD1. J was trimmed by 1 base and V by 4 bases; bases with no gene match: 0. The CDR3 contains 13 residues. Germline V gene lookup returns CDR1 MNHEY and CDR2 SMNVEV (reference sequence). The CDR3 is CASSWTGNTEAFF. Here the CDR3 DNA reads TGTGCCAGCAGTTGGACAGGGAACACTGAAGCTTTCTTT.

This clone appeared a few times. The V and J genes are TRBV4-3 and TRBJ1-3, with 10 bases aligning to TRBD1. Germline V gives CDR1 LGHNA, CDR2 YSLEER. This CDR3 is 15 amino acids long. V was clipped by 1 base and J by 6 bases; unmatched bases: 3. As DNA, the CDR3 is TGCGCCAGCAGCCAAGCCGGGACAGGGGCAAACACCATATATTTT. It translates to CASSQAGTGANTIYF.

This clone was detected only a few times. This sequence joins TRBV5-6 and TRBJ1-1; D remains ambiguous. Trimming cost V 4 bases and J 8 bases, with 12 bases left between them. The CDR3 totals 12 residues. CDR1 SGHDT and CDR2 YYEEEE come from the germline V gene. The CDR3 coding sequence is TGTGCCAGCAGCAGGGAGGGAAGAGAAGCTTTCTTT. Protein: CASSREGREAFF.

The chain employs TRBV6-6 and TRBJ1-3; D is perhaps TRBD1 (5 bases). The CDR3 is 13 amino acids. Germline V gene sequence: CDR1 MNHNY, CDR2 SVGAGI (reference sequence). The V and J ends lost 6 bases and 2 bases respectively, with 8 bases between them. DNA for the CDR3: TGTGCCAGCAGGGCAGGGCCTGGAAACACCATATATTTT. Protein: CASRAGPGNTIYF.

This clone was recorded once. The genes are TRBV27 and TRBJ2-7; TRBD1 is a possible D gene (6 bases). Trimming cost V 6 bases and J 2 bases, with 20 bases left between them. This CDR3 has 16 amino acids. Per germline, CDR1 MNHEY and CDR2 SMNVEV (reference sequence). CDR3 sequence reads: CASRTGVGRGPYEQYF. The CDR3 DNA sequence: TGTGCCAGCAGGACCGGGGTGGGCAGGGGTCCCTACGAGCAGTACTTC.

This chain joins TRBV27 and TRBJ2-7; TRBD1 aligns across 7 bases. CDR1 and CDR2 from the germline V gene are MNHEY and SMNVEV (reference sequence). The CDR3 spans 14 residues. After removal of 6 bases from V and 2 bases from J, the junction contained 7 bases not matched to a gene. CDR3 in amino acids: CASSPGTATYEQYF. DNA of the CDR3: TGTGCCAGCAGCCCCGGGACAGCAACCTACGAGCAGTACTTC.